These T cell receptor beta chains were read from a single sample in a study of CD8+CD57+ T cells in acquired aplastic anemia. From the reads, TCRdb called clonotypes with MiXCR, one entry per CDR3 protein. Counted here are 200,000 to 250,000 distinct CDR3 sequences, around 50% occurring once; the ten biggest clones make up 20%. The sample consisted of sorted CD4+, CD8+, or CD8+CD57+ T cells (not recorded which) from PBMCs. The source of these receptors is a human donor with aplastic anemia. The conserved cysteine and the conserved F or W are not part of the CDR3 here. The D gene is left open where the match is weak.

d_call cdr3_length j_call v_call cdr3_aa
- 11 TRBJ2-1 TRBV2 ASSETTSREQF
- 11 TRBJ1-1 TRBV4-1 ASSQMGGVGAF
TRBD1 11 TRBJ1-2 TRBV7-3 ASSSTGGGGYT
- 11 TRBJ1-2 TRBV20-1 SAQKEGYYGYT
- 12 - TRBV5-1 ASSLNTGDTEAF
TRBD1 11 TRBJ1-3 TRBV2 ASRRQGADTIY
- 13 TRBJ1-5 TRBV15 ATSRDELSNQPQH
- 13 TRBJ2-1 TRBV25-1 ASSPWQKFTNEQF
- 12 TRBJ2-3 TRBV25-1 ASRGQGLTDTQY
TRBD1 14 TRBJ1-5 TRBV5-8 ASSRGRRASNQPQH
TRBD2 12 TRBJ2-5 TRBV6-5 ASSYSGAQETQY
TRBD2 10 TRBJ2-3 TRBV20-1 SAGGGTDTQY
- 15 TRBJ2-2 TRBV19 ASSLLSLPSASGELF
TRBD1 13 TRBJ2-3 TRBV3-1 ASSLRDRGTDTRY
- 13 TRBJ2-1 TRBV5-1 ASSFSGARNTEQF
TRBD1 11 TRBJ1-6 TRBV7-2 ASSSRDRGVLH
- 12 TRBJ1-2 TRBV7-8 ASSLGQALYGYT
TRBD1 13 TRBJ1-4 TRBV7-9 ASSQTQGAYEKLF
TRBD1 11 TRBJ1-1 TRBV10-2 ASVGQGNTEAF
TRBD1 13 TRBJ1-1 TRBV29-1 SVEDYRTGATEAF
- 9 TRBJ2-7 TRBV7-2 ASSLAAEQY
- 11 TRBJ2-3 TRBV5-4 ASSLGEGDTQY
- 10 TRBJ2-5 TRBV20-1 SAQNRKETQY